This TCR beta chain was sequenced for a study of graft-versus-host responses after intestinal transplantation (dated by TCRdb to about 2021). Background for the entire study: The transplants that recipients received were multivisceral, liver-intestinal, or isolated intestinal. Every recipient was given anti-thymocyte globulin induction, then maintenance tacrolimus and steroids for 2 to 4 years. Bulk TCR-beta CDR3 sequencing was used to track graft-versus-host and host-versus-graft alloreactive T cell clones in the graft, circulation and bone marrow after intestinal transplantation. Alloreactive clones were identified by sequencing pre-transplant mixed lymphocyte reaction products and comparing them with unstimulated pre-transplant donor and recipient T cells. A cohort of roughly 25 intestinal transplant recipients, including one retransplant, was enrolled, and a few patients lacking pretransplant specimens were excluded. A peak of at least 4% donor T cells among recipient peripheral blood mononuclear cells was the definition used for donor T cell macrochimerism. Rather than being sequenced by the commercial service, samples from a few later patients were sequenced in-house on an Illumina MiSeq and processed with MiXCR. What the study reported, not specific to this receptor: High GvH to HvG T cell clonal ratios were observed in the allografts of patients with donor T cell macrochimerism. GvH clones turned up in recipient bone marrow, with some appearing earlier in ileal mucosa or blood, a pattern consistent with an intestinal mucosal origin. The relatively low number and heterogeneity of intestinal transplant patients limited the conclusions. Early after transplant, declines in HvG clones were associated with peak levels of circulating GvH clones.

The method was the immunoSEQ multiplex PCR assay. For most patients, genomic DNA was isolated using the Qiagen DNeasy Blood and Tissue Kit and was shipped frozen to Adaptive Biotechnologies for TCR sequencing. For most patients, genomic DNA was subjected to high-throughput TCR-beta CDR3 sequencing by Adaptive Biotechnologies. Turning to the authors' computational methods: TCR sequencing data were retrieved from Adaptive's ImmunoSEQ software for more than 15 patients, whereas a few other patients were processed with MiXCR and VDJtools. To correct CD4 versus CD8 sorting errors, sequences present in both subsets at a frequency ratio below 5:1 were removed. CDR3 nucleotide sequences shared between donor and recipient were removed because the origin of such sequences could not be assigned. Alloreactive clones required at least 2-fold expansion over unstimulated cells and minimum CFSE-low frequency of 0.002% (template counts) or 0.001% (read counts). Clones were considered mappable if detected in sequenced pre-transplant spleen, lymph node, or MLR CFSE-low populations of the donor or recipient. Cumulative frequency of alloreactive clones was calculated as a percentage of all sequences weighted by copy number. Imported from immuneACCESS, the table was reduced by TCRdb to in-frame sequences with V and J called. These copies leave out some clones; in studies compared against another copy, an unresolved V gene accounts for under half, and the cause of the remainder is not known. That table supplies the V and J calls and clone size; D and trimming were determined from the DNA. The sample table contains approximately 75,000 clones; only one count was recorded for 85% to 95% of them. Together, the top ten hold around 0.57% of the sample.

As for this clone: This clone's antigen is unknown. Per-nucleotide qualities are absent, and no much larger clonotype sits a single base away.

The germline V gene supplies CDR1 MDHEN and CDR2 SYDVKM. Clipping removes 6 bases from V and 2 bases from J, with 8 as the unmatched junction base count. The CDR3 runs 15 residues from the cysteine to the phenylalanine. CDR3 DNA is the only sequence kept; it has 45 bases, read in frame from the first base. What the time point label conveys for this sample: cells obtained before transplantation from donor or recipient. CD3+CD4+ and CD3+CD8+ populations were FACS-sorted from unstimulated pre-transplant donor and recipient cells taken from spleen or lymph nodes. This sequence uses TRBV28 and TRBJ2-5; 8 of the junction bases match TRBD2. This material consisted of unstimulated CD8+ T cells sorted from spleen or lymph node cells, taken before intestinal transplant. The receptor was isolated from a human donor who received an intestinal transplant. The CDR3 sequence is CASRVSGRTQETQYF. The nucleotides are TGTGCCAGCAGGGTAAGCGGGAGAACTCAAGAGACCCAGTACTTC. This CDR3, with the reference TRBV28 and TRBJ2-5 proteins standing in past its ends, gives the full variable domain DVKVTQSSRYLVKRTGEKVFLECVQDMDHENMFWYRQDPGLGLRLIYFSYDVKMKEKGDIPEGYSVSREKKERFSLILESASTNQTSMYLCASRVSGRTQETQYFGPGTRLLVL.